These T cell receptor beta chains were read from a single sample in a study of shared clonotypes between healthy human individuals. This table comes from immunoSEQ multiplex PCR, and its TCRdb copy is limited to in-frame clones, with some not included. The sample lists 450,000 to 500,000 clones, 81% occurring once. The sequenced sample consisted of PBMCs. These receptors all come from a woman in her 40s in good health. Some clones in this sample may be carry-over from other donors' samples. The CDR3 runs from the conserved cysteine through the conserved F or W. The D gene is left open where the match is weak. Clone size is not always given. Where it is, it says once, few, many or a class for expanded clones.

- | - | TRBJ1-2 | TRBV2 | CASSERQTSAYGYTF | TGTGCCAGCAGTGAACGGCAGACCTCAGCCTATGGCTACACCTTC
- | - | TRBJ2-1 | TRBV21-1 | CASSKEAGGTEQFF | TGTGCCAGCAGCAAAGAGGCAGGGGGCACTGAGCAGTTCTTC
- | - | TRBJ2-2 | TRBV7-8 | CASSLSPGELFF | TGTGCCAGCAGCTTATCTCCCGGGGAGCTGTTTTTT
- | - | TRBJ2-7 | TRBV18 | CASSPGRTLDEQYF | TGTGCCAGCTCACCGGGACGGACCCTAGACGAGCAGTACTTC
- | - | TRBJ1-2 | TRBV11-2 | CASSLDRGGGYTF | TGTGCCAGCAGCTTAGATCGAGGGGGTGGCTACACCTTC
- | - | TRBJ2-4 | TRBV11-3 | CASRSTDKNIQYF | TGTGCCAGCCGATCCACGGACAAAAACATTCAGTACTTC
many | TRBD1 | TRBJ1-2 | TRBV11-1 | CASSQGGYGYTF | TGTGCCAGCAGCCAGGGGGGTTATGGCTACACCTTC
- | - | TRBJ2-7 | TRBV28 | CASTTRRVLEQYF | TGTGCCAGCACCACTAGGCGGGTTCTCGAGCAGTACTTC
- | - | TRBJ2-1 | TRBV29-1 | CSGEYAEYNEQFF | TGCAGCGGCGAATACGCAGAGTACAATGAGCAGTTCTTC
- | - | TRBJ1-1 | TRBV9 | CASSVGEGEVTEAFF | TGTGCCAGCAGCGTAGGCGAGGGGGAGGTCACTGAAGCTTTCTTT
- | TRBD2 | TRBJ2-5 | TRBV11-2 | CASSSGTSGQSETQYF | TGTGCCAGCAGCTCCGGGACTAGCGGCCAGTCGGAGACCCAGTACTTC
- | - | TRBJ2-7 | TRBV6-6 | CATLTGRRSYEQYF | TGTGCCACCCTCACAGGGAGAAGATCCTACGAGCAGTACTTC
- | - | TRBJ1-3 | TRBV28 | CASSRGDRGNTIYF | TGTGCCAGCAGCCGTGGGGATCGGGGAAACACCATATATTTT
- | TRBD2 | TRBJ2-3 | TRBV5-4 | CATQRGSTDTQYF | TGTGCCACCCAGCGGGGTAGCACAGATACGCAGTATTTT
- | - | TRBJ1-1 | TRBV28 | CASSSPGRRKAFF | TGTGCCAGCAGTTCCCCGGGGCGACGCAAAGCTTTCTTT
- | - | TRBJ2-2 | TRBV18 | CASSPRQGDIGELFF | TGTGCCAGCTCACCAAGGCAGGGTGATATCGGGGAGCTGTTTTTT
- | TRBD2 | TRBJ2-7 | TRBV18 | CASSPAPSGRGYEQYF | TGTGCCAGCTCACCAGCGCCCAGCGGGAGAGGCTACGAGCAGTACTTC
- | - | TRBJ2-3 | TRBV7-9 | CASSWTQGGADTQYF | TGTGCCAGCAGCTGGACCCAGGGCGGTGCAGATACGCAGTATTTT
once | TRBD1 | TRBJ1-3 | TRBV13 | CASSSGQGPGNTIYF | TGTGCCAGCAGCTCAGGACAGGGACCTGGAAACACCATATATTTT
- | TRBD1 | TRBJ1-5 | TRBV30 | CAWSGRTGINQPQHF | TGTGCCTGGAGCGGAAGGACAGGCATCAATCAGCCCCAGCATTTT
few | - | TRBJ1-1 | TRBV10-3 | CAIMDRLNTEAFF | TGTGCCATCATGGACCGATTGAACACTGAAGCTTTCTTT
- | - | TRBJ2-3 | TRBV7-9 | CASSLRQGTDTQYF | TGTGCCAGCAGCTTACGCCAGGGGACAGATACGCAGTATTTT
many | - | TRBJ1-5 | TRBV5-5 | CASSLGGTKQPQHF | TGTGCCAGCAGCTTGGGGGGGACAAAGCAGCCCCAGCATTTT
- | - | TRBJ1-1 | TRBV5-1 | CASSLVPGSTEAFF | TGCGCCAGCAGCTTGGTGCCGGGGTCCACTGAAGCTTTCTTT
- | - | TRBJ2-7 | TRBV5-6 | CASSPPSGEQYF | TGTGCCAGCAGCCCGCCCAGCGGCGAGCAGTACTTC
- | - | TRBJ2-3 | TRBV5-4 | CASLDGAVADTQYF | TGTGCCAGCTTGGACGGAGCGGTCGCAGATACGCAGTATTTT
- | TRBD2 | TRBJ2-5 | TRBV6-5 | CASTPLAGDRETQYF | TGTGCCAGCACCCCGCTAGCGGGAGATCGAGAGACCCAGTACTTC
few | TRBD1 | TRBJ1-2 | TRBV5-6 | CASSPTGSRGVNYGYTF | TGTGCCAGCAGCCCGACAGGGAGTAGGGGAGTAAACTATGGCTACACCTTC
- | TRBD1 | TRBJ2-7 | TRBV9 | CASSVGPGQYNYYEQYF | TGTGCCAGCAGCGTAGGACCGGGACAGTACAACTACTACGAGCAGTACTTC
- | - | TRBJ2-5 | TRBV4-3 | CASSQVVGSQETQYF | TGCGCCAGCAGCCAAGTCGTAGGGTCCCAAGAGACCCAGTACTTC
- | - | TRBJ2-5 | TRBV5-1 | CASSLAGEVGQETQYF | TGCGCCAGCAGCTTGGCCGGGGAGGTCGGACAAGAGACCCAGTACTTC
- | - | TRBJ2-2 | TRBV7-9 | CASSLDRENTGELFF | TGTGCCAGCAGCTTAGATAGGGAAAACACCGGGGAGCTGTTTTTT
- | - | TRBJ2-7 | TRBV19 | CASSSSPWGSSYEQYF | TGTGCCAGTAGTTCATCCCCGTGGGGATCCTCCTACGAGCAGTACTTC
- | - | TRBJ1-5 | TRBV4-3 | CASSPGPGRDNQPQHF | TGCGCCAGCAGCCCAGGGCCGGGCAGAGACAATCAGCCCCAGCATTTT
- | - | TRBJ1-5 | TRBV28 | CASSLHPVNQPQHF | TGTGCCAGCAGTTTACATCCAGTCAATCAGCCCCAGCATTTT
- | - | TRBJ2-1 | TRBV5-3 | CARSLADQNEQFF | TGTGCCAGAAGCTTGGCGGACCAGAATGAGCAGTTCTTC
- | TRBD2 | TRBJ2-1 | TRBV30 | CAFHTSGRYNEQFF | TGTGCCTTCCATACTAGCGGGAGGTACAATGAGCAGTTCTTC
- | TRBD2 | TRBJ2-7 | TRBV18 | CASSPTGGPYEQYF | TGTGCCAGCTCACCAACGGGGGGTCCCTACGAGCAGTACTTC
- | - | TRBJ2-2 | TRBV11-1 | CARLRPLVRAGELFF | TGTGCCAGGCTTCGTCCTCTGGTTCGCGCCGGGGAGCTGTTTTTT
- | - | TRBJ2-1 | TRBV7-8 | CASSPGGPYNEQFF | TGTGCCAGCAGCCCCGGAGGCCCGTACAATGAGCAGTTCTTC
- | - | TRBJ1-2 | TRBV5-4 | CASSPDPRRGYGYTF | TGTGCCAGCAGCCCAGACCCCCGAAGGGGGTATGGCTACACCTTC